This is a list of T cell receptor beta chains from one sample in a study of blood T cells in healthy people across ages. A single record per CDR3 protein comes from TCRdb applying MiXCR to the 5' RACE reads. This table holds around 320,000 distinct CDR3 sequences, 25% to 30% found once. Sequenced input: blood. Receptors were obtained from a woman between 65 and 79 years old in good health. The CDR3 runs from the conserved cysteine through the conserved F or W. The order of the fields is V gene, J gene, D gene, clone size, CDR3 DNA, CDR3 protein. A D gene is named only where the DNA matches it firmly. Clone sizes are given selectively: once, few, many, or a class where the clone is expanded.

V gene: TRBV4-3
J gene: TRBJ2-1
D gene: TRBD1
clone size: -
CDR3 DNA: TGCGCCAGCAGCCAGGGACAGGTGTACAATGTGCAGTTCTTC
CDR3 protein: CASSQGQVYNVQFF

V gene: TRBV6-6
J gene: TRBJ2-7
D gene: -
clone size: -
CDR3 DNA: TGTGCCAGCAGCCCGCGTCCCTCCTACGAGCAGTACTTC
CDR3 protein: CASSPRPSYEQYF

V gene: TRBV5-1
J gene: TRBJ2-1
D gene: TRBD1
clone size: -
CDR3 DNA: TGCGCCAGCAGCTCGACAACAGGGGTCAATGAGCAGTTCTTC
CDR3 protein: CASSSTTGVNEQFF

V gene: TRBV7-2
J gene: TRBJ2-7
D gene: -
clone size: -
CDR3 DNA: TGTGCCAGCAGCTTCGGGGGAGCAACTTCCTACGAGCAGTACTTC
CDR3 protein: CASSFGGATSYEQYF

V gene: TRBV20-1
J gene: TRBJ2-1
D gene: -
clone size: -
CDR3 DNA: TGCAGTGCTTTGAGTCAATCAAAAAACAATGAGCAGTTCTTC
CDR3 protein: CSALSQSKNNEQFF

V gene: TRBV20-1
J gene: TRBJ2-2
D gene: TRBD2
clone size: -
CDR3 DNA: TGCAGTGCTAGCCCCCTCCGGGCTAGCGGGATATCCGGGGAGCTGTTTTTT
CDR3 protein: CSASPLRASGISGELFF

V gene: TRBV29-1
J gene: TRBJ2-6
D gene: -
clone size: -
CDR3 DNA: TGCAGCGGCCCACTTCGCTGGGTTCCCCTCTCTGGGGCCAACGTCCTGACTTTC
CDR3 protein: CSGPLRWVPLSGANVLTF

V gene: TRBV27
J gene: TRBJ2-3
D gene: -
clone size: -
CDR3 DNA: TGTGCCAGCAAGGACCTAACCCCCCAATATACGCAGTATTTT
CDR3 protein: CASKDLTPQYTQYF

V gene: TRBV15
J gene: TRBJ1-4
D gene: TRBD1
clone size: few
CDR3 DNA: TGTGCCACCTCGACAGGGCTAAGCGAAAAACTGTTTTTT
CDR3 protein: CATSTGLSEKLFF

V gene: TRBV4-2
J gene: TRBJ1-5
D gene: -
clone size: few
CDR3 DNA: TGTGCCAGCAGCCAAGGTTCCATCTCGTCGGATCAGCCCCAGCATTTT
CDR3 protein: CASSQGSISSDQPQHF

V gene: TRBV20-1
J gene: TRBJ2-1
D gene: -
clone size: -
CDR3 DNA: TGCAGTGCTAGAGATAGGGCGACCTCGGGGTTCTACAATGAGCAGTTCTTC
CDR3 protein: CSARDRATSGFYNEQFF

V gene: TRBV6-2/TRBV6-3
J gene: TRBJ2-7
D gene: -
clone size: few
CDR3 DNA: TGTGCCAGCAGTTACGCCGAGAACAGGGACTACGAGCAGTACTTC
CDR3 protein: CASSYAENRDYEQYF

V gene: TRBV28
J gene: TRBJ2-2
D gene: -
clone size: -
CDR3 DNA: TGTGCCAGCATGTGGCTAACCGGGGAGCTGTTTTTT
CDR3 protein: CASMWLTGELFF

V gene: TRBV6-5
J gene: TRBJ1-4
D gene: -
clone size: -
CDR3 DNA: TGTGCCGGCTCCTCGTCGCGGAATGAAAAACTGTTTTTT
CDR3 protein: CAGSSSRNEKLFF

V gene: TRBV24-1
J gene: TRBJ2-1
D gene: -
clone size: -
CDR3 DNA: TGTGCCACCGCTACGGGGCTCCACAATGAGCAGTTCTTC
CDR3 protein: CATATGLHNEQFF

V gene: TRBV20-1
J gene: TRBJ1-1
D gene: TRBD1
clone size: few
CDR3 DNA: TGCAGTGCTAGAGAAACTAACAGGGGTAAGAACACTGAAGCTTTCTTT
CDR3 protein: CSARETNRGKNTEAFF

V gene: TRBV3-1
J gene: TRBJ1-5
D gene: TRBD1
clone size: few
CDR3 DNA: TGTGCCAGCAGTCCCGGGACAGGGAGTCATCAGCCCCAGCATTTT
CDR3 protein: CASSPGTGSHQPQHF

V gene: TRBV12-3/TRBV12-4
J gene: TRBJ1-1
D gene: -
clone size: -
CDR3 DNA: TGTGCCAGCAGTTTGGTCGTCGTGAGGAGGACTGAAGCTTTCTTT
CDR3 protein: CASSLVVVRRTEAFF

V gene: TRBV7-6
J gene: TRBJ2-7
D gene: TRBD1
clone size: -
CDR3 DNA: TGTGCCAGCAGCTTAACAGGGACAGGGGGCGAGCAGTACTTC
CDR3 protein: CASSLTGTGGEQYF

V gene: TRBV3-1
J gene: TRBJ2-6
D gene: TRBD1
clone size: -
CDR3 DNA: TGTGCCAGCAGCCAAGAGACAGGGGCTGGGGCCAACGTCCTGACTTTC
CDR3 protein: CASSQETGAGANVLTF

V gene: TRBV29-1
J gene: TRBJ2-1
D gene: TRBD2
clone size: -
CDR3 DNA: TGCAGCGTTGCTCAACTAGCGGGAGTCGGTGAGCAGTTCTTC
CDR3 protein: CSVAQLAGVGEQFF

V gene: TRBV7-9
J gene: TRBJ2-5
D gene: TRBD1
clone size: once
CDR3 DNA: TGTGCCAGCAAGCAGGGGGCTCGGCAAGAGACCCAGTACTTC
CDR3 protein: CASKQGARQETQYF

V gene: TRBV19
J gene: TRBJ2-5
D gene: -
clone size: few
CDR3 DNA: TGTGCCAGTACGCCAGGAAGGGGTGAGACCCAGTACTTC
CDR3 protein: CASTPGRGETQYF

V gene: TRBV6-5
J gene: TRBJ1-1
D gene: -
clone size: -
CDR3 DNA: TGTGCCAGCAGTTCCCTAGGTCCAGGGTCTCGCGTGGCTGAAGCTTTCTTT
CDR3 protein: CASSSLGPGSRVAEAFF

V gene: TRBV6-5
J gene: TRBJ2-5
D gene: TRBD2
clone size: -
CDR3 DNA: TGTGCCACCTCTATTAGTCGGGGGGTCTCCTACGGGCAGTACTTC
CDR3 protein: CATSISRGVSYGQYF

V gene: TRBV6-5
J gene: TRBJ2-1
D gene: -
clone size: few
CDR3 DNA: TGTGCCAGCCGGCAGGGGGGCTACAATGAGCAGTTCTTC
CDR3 protein: CASRQGGYNEQFF